This T cell receptor (beta chain) was sequenced for a study of shared clonotypes between healthy human individuals. Study-level information: Three plates were used per donor for CD4 naive, three for CD4 memory, two for CD8 naive and one for CD8 memory.

Assay: immunoSEQ multiplex PCR; the TCRdb copy retains only in-frame clones and omits some. The sample includes about 2.3 million clones, more than 80% of them seen just once. Healthy HIV-negative adults without recent acute infections or vaccinations served as donors. The J segment lost 4 bases and the V segment lost 1 base, leaving 9 bases of the junction unmatched. Germline V lookup: CDR1 MGHDK, CDR2 SYGVNS. CDR3 length equals 17 residues. The sample taken for sequencing was naive CD4+ T cells from PBMCs. Subset denoted: CD45RA+ positively selected. This sequence joins TRBV25-1 and TRBJ2-5, with TRBD2 identical over 10 bases. This sequence was found in a man between 18 and 35 years old in good health. Some clones in this sample may be carry-over from other donors' samples. As DNA, the CDR3 is TGTGCCAGCAGTGAATTGGGCGCTAGCGGGAGTCTAGAGACCCAGTACTTC. Its protein is CASSELGASGSLETQYF.